The 15 T cell receptor beta chains below come from one sample, sequenced in a study of blood T cell repertoires in COVID-19. The method was immunoSEQ multiplex PCR; TCRdb's version includes in-frame clones alone and lacks a portion of them. Of approximately 15,000 clones listed, around 77% are singletons. The sample taken for sequencing was peripheral blood. All receptors come from a human donor in a cohort sampled during active COVID-19.

The chain combines TRBV10-3 with TRBJ2-3; D might be TRBD1 (5 bases). Deletions cut 0 bases from V and 4 bases from J, with 11 bases between. Germline-derived CDR1 and CDR2 are ENHRY and SYGVKD. CDR3 length: 15 residues. The CDR3 DNA reads as TGTGCCATCAGTGAGTCTGGCGACAGCGCAGATACGCAGTATTTT. This codes for CAISESGDSADTQYF.

The chain joins TRBV15 to TRBJ2-6; 12 nucleotides match TRBD1. Germline values: CDR1 LNHNV, CDR2 YYDKDF (reference sequence). The J segment lost 1 base and the V segment lost 3 bases, leaving 1 base of the junction unmatched. CDR3 length: 17 residues. The CDR3 nucleotides read TGTGCCACCAGCAGGGGACAGGGGGCGTCTGGGGCCAACGTCCTGACTTTC. Translating it yields CATSRGQGASGANVLTF. Based on the CDR3 plus reference TRBV15 and TRBJ2-6, the full variable domain is DAMVIQNPRYQVTQFGKPVTLSCSQTLNHNVMYWYQQKSSQAPKLLFHYYDKDFNNEADTPDNFQSRRPNTSFCFLDIRSPGLGDTAMYLCATSRGQGASGANVLTFGAGSRLTVL.

V usage is TRBV7-2 and J usage is TRBJ2-7; 7 bases line up with TRBD1. V dropped 5 bases and J dropped 1; count of bases not matched to a gene: 8. The CDR3 contains 15 residues. Germline assignment: CDR1 SGHTA and CDR2 FQGNSA. This CDR3 reads CASSRRTGGSYEQYF. In DNA, the CDR3 is TGTGCCAGCAGCCGCCGGACAGGAGGTTCCTACGAGCAGTACTTC.

V is TRBV9 and J is TRBJ1-1; 11 bases align to TRBD1. Germline assignment: CDR1 SGDLS and CDR2 YYNGEE. J was trimmed by 0 bases and V by 3 bases; bases with no gene match: 4. This CDR3 has 16 residues. The DNA of the CDR3 is TGTGCCAGCAGCGCCGGGACAGGGGGGATGAACACTGAAGCTTTCTTT. Its translation is CASSAGTGGMNTEAFF.

The chain has TRBV3-1 (or the pseudogene TRBV3-2) and TRBJ1-6; D possibly corresponds to TRBD1 (5 bases). The length of the CDR3 is 14 residues. The germline V gene has CDR1 LGHDT and CDR2 YNNKEL (reference sequence). Deletions cut 3 bases from V and 9 bases from J, with 12 bases between. CDR3 amino acids: CASSQGGAGSPLHF. The CDR3 DNA sequence: TGTGCCAGCAGCCAGGGGGGAGCGGGTTCACCCCTCCACTTT.

The chain is built from TRBV12-3 or TRBV12-4 and TRBJ1-5; unclear D gene. CDR3 length: 13 residues. V was clipped by 7 bases and J by 2 bases, with 9 bases between them. The CDR3 is CASNLLGNQPQHF. In DNA, the CDR3 is TGTGCCAGCAACCTGCTAGGCAATCAGCCCCAGCATTTT.

The genes are TRBV7-2 and TRBJ1-2; no reliable D call. This CDR3 has 14 amino acids. V lost 0 bases and J lost 2, with 7 bases in between. CDR1 SGHTA and CDR2 FQGNSA come from the germline V gene. This CDR3 is CASSLAPGNYGYTF. CDR3 bases: TGTGCCAGCAGCTTAGCTCCCGGGAACTATGGCTACACCTTC.

The chain recombines TRBV2 with TRBJ2-2; D may be TRBD2 (6 bases). CDR3 length: 13 residues. Germline V gene sequence: CDR1 SNHLY, CDR2 FYNNEI. V was pared by 5 bases and J by 7 bases, with 11 bases between. The CDR3 DNA reads as TGTGCCAGCAGTCCTACTAGCTACGGGGAGCTGTTTTTT. It is translated as CASSPTSYGELFF.

This clone has just a few counts. CDR3 protein: CSVWGGEVGYTF. The CDR3 DNA reads TGCAGCGTTTGGGGGGGCGAGGTTGGCTACACCTTC. The J gene is TRBJ1-2, the V gene TRBV29-1, with a weak D call TRBD1 (6 bases). The CDR3 is 12 residues long. V gave up 5 bases and J gave up 7 bases, with 14 bases separating them. Germline V gene data show CDR1 as SQVTM and CDR2 as ANQGSEA.

This clone is a singleton in its sample. The chain has TRBV11-3 and TRBJ2-3; 8 positions agree with TRBD1. Germline values: CDR1 SGHNT, CDR2 YENEEA. V dropped 1 base and J dropped 4; count of bases not matched to a gene: 4. The length of the CDR3 is 15 residues. The CDR3: CASSLGAGQADTQYF. The CDR3 bases are TGTGCCAGCAGCTTAGGTGCGGGACAGGCAGATACGCAGTATTTT.

This clone was counted a few times. The chain joins TRBV19 to TRBJ1-5; TRBD1 might be the D (5 bases). CDR1 is LNHDA and CDR2 is SQIVND in the germline V gene (reference sequence). V lost 3 bases, J lost 5 bases, and 11 bases lay in between. The CDR3 runs 14 residues. The CDR3, as DNA: TGTGCCAGTAGTATTGACAGACCTGATCAGCCCCAGCATTTT. It codes for CASSIDRPDQPQHF. Variable domain in full (rest from reference TRBV19 and TRBJ1-5): DGGITQSPKYLFRKEGQNVTLSCEQNLNHDAMYWYRQDPGQGLRLIYYSQIVNDFQKGDIAEGYSVSREKKESFPLTVTSAQKNPTAFYLCASSIDRPDQPQHFGDGTRLSIL.

The chain carries TRBV7-9 and TRBJ2-7, with a possible D match to TRBD1 (6 bases). Looked up from germline, CDR1 is SEHNR and CDR2 is FQNEAQ (reference sequence). The CDR3 consists of 14 residues. V lost 7 bases to trimming and J lost 2 bases, with 15 bases between them. As DNA, the CDR3 is TGTGCCAGCACATATTCGGGACAACCCTACGAGCAGTACTTC. Its protein is CASTYSGQPYEQYF.

The chain recombines TRBV6-2 or TRBV6-3 with TRBJ1-5; D is ambiguous. Germline CDR1 reads MNHEY; CDR2 reads SVGEGT. V lost 6 bases, J lost 2 bases, and 17 bases lay in between. This CDR3 is 16 amino acids long. CDR3 DNA sequence: TGTGCCAGCAGCCCTCTCCTAATCTTGGGCAATCAGCCCCAGCATTTT. The encoded protein is CASSPLLILGNQPQHF.

V gene TRBV19 combines with J gene TRBJ2-2; possible D gene TRBD1, 6 bases. This CDR3 is built from 18 residues. Trimming left V 8 bases short and J 2 bases short, with 24 bases between. Germline V gene lookup returns CDR1 LNHDA and CDR2 SQIVND (reference sequence). The CDR3 spells CASSVLHPGQGNTGELFF. CDR3 nucleotides: TGTGCCAGTTCCGTACTCCATCCGGGACAAGGAAACACCGGGGAGCTGTTTTTT.

CDR3 in DNA: TGCGCCAGCAGCCCCCTCTCCGAGCAGTACTTC. Translating it yields CASSPLSEQYF. The chain has TRBV4-3 and TRBJ2-7, with D hard to call. This CDR3 is 11 amino acids long. Trimming pared 4 bases from V and 6 bases from J, leaving 7 bases between. Per the germline V gene, CDR1 is LGHNA and CDR2 is YSLEER.